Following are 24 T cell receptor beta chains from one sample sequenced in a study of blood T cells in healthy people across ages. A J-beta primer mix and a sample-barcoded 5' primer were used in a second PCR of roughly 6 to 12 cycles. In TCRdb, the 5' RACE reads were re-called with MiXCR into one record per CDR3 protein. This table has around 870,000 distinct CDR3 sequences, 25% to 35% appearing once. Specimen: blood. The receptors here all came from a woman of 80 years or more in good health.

The CDR3 sequence: CAALTEGRGGYTF. The CDR3 coding sequence is TGTGCCGCCCTGACAGAAGGCAGGGGTGGCTACACCTTC. V gene TRBV28 combines with J gene TRBJ1-2; D is possibly TRBD1 (6 bases). V lost 11 bases, J lost 7 bases, and 20 bases lay in between. The CDR3 is 13 amino acids. Germline V gene sequence: CDR1 MDHEN, CDR2 SYDVKM.

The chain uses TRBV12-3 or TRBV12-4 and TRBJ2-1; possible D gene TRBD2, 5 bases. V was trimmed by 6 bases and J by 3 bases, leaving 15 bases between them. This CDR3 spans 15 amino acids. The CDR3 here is CASSLAKSYYNEQFF. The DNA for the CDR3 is TGTGCCAGCAGCCTAGCAAAATCATACTACAATGAGCAGTTCTTC.

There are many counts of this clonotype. This chain's CDR3 is CASSPKGSTYEQYF. DNA for the CDR3: TGTGCCAGCTCACCAAAGGGAAGCACCTACGAGCAGTACTTC. The chain carries TRBV18 and TRBJ2-7; D gene unclear. CDR3 size: 14 residues. Looked up from germline, CDR1 is KGHSH and CDR2 is LQKENI. The V end lost 2 bases, the J end lost 2 bases, and 10 bases lay between the germline ends.

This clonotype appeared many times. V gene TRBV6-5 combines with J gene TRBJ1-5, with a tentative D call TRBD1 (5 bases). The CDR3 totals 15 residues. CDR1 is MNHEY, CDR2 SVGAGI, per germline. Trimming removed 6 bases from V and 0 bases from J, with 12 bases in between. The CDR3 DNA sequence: TGTGCCAGCAGCACCCGACAGTCTAGCAATCAGCCCCAGCATTTT. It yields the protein CASSTRQSSNQPQHF.

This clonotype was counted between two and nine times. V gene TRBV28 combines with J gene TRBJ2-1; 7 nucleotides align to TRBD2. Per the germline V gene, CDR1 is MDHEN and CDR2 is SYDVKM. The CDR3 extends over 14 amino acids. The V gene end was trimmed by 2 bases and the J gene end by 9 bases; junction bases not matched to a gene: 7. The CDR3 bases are TGTGCCAGCAGTTTAGGGGGGGATATCGGTGAGCAGTTCTTC. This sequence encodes CASSLGGDIGEQFF.

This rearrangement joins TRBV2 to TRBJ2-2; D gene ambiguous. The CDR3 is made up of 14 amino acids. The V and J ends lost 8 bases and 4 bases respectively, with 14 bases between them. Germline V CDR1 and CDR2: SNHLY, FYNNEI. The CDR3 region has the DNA TGTGCCAGCGGTAACAGAGCCAGCACCGGGGAGCTGTTTTTT. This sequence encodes CASGNRASTGELFF.

CDR3 region: CASSLLRVASQEQYF. In nucleotides, the CDR3 is TGTGCCAGCAGCTTACTAAGGGTTGCGTCGCAGGAGCAGTACTTC. V gene TRBV7-3 combines with J gene TRBJ2-5; D remains unclear. The CDR3 loop spans 15 amino acids. The ends were cut back, 2 bases at V and 11 bases at J, with 21 bases in the middle. Germline V CDR1 and CDR2: SGHTA, FQGTGA.

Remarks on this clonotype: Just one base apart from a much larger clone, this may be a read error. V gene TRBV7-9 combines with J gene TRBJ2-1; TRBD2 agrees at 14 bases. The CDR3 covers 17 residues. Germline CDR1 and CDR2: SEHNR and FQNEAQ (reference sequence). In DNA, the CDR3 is TGTTCCAGCAGCTTAAAAGGACTAGCGGGGGGTGAGAATGAGCAGTTCTTC. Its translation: CSSSLKGLAGGENEQFF.

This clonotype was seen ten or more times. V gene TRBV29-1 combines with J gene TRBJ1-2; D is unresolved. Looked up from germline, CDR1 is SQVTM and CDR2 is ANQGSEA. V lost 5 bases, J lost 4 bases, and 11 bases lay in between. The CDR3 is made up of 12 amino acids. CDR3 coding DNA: TGCAGCGTTTCCGCGACTAGCTATGGCTACACCTTC. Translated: CSVSATSYGYTF.

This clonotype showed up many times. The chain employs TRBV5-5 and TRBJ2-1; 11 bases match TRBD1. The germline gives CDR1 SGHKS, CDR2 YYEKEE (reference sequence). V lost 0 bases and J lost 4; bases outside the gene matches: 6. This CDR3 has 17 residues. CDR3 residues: CASSLASGTGGYNEQFF. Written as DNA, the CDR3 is TGTGCCAGCAGCTTGGCCTCCGGGACAGGGGGGTACAATGAGCAGTTCTTC.

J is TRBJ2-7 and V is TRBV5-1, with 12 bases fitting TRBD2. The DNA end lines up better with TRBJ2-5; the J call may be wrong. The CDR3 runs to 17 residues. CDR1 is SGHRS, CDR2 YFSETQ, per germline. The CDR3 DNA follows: TGCGCCAGCAGCTCATCCGGGACTAGCGGGCCGCAAGAGACCCAGTACTTC. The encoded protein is CASSSSGTSGPQETQYF.

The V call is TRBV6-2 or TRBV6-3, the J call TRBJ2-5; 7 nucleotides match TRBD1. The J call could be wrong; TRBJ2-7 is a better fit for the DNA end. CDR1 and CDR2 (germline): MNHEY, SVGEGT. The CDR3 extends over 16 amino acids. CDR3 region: CASNYRQGLPSGEQYF. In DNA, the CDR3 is TGTGCCAGCAACTACCGACAGGGTCTACCGTCAGGCGAGCAGTACTTC.

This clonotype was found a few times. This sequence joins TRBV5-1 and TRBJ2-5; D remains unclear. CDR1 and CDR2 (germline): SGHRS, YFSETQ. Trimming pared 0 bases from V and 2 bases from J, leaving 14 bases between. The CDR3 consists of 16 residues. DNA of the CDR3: TGCGCCAGCAGCTTGGTCACAGATTTTCGACAAGAGACCCAGTACTTC. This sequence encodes CASSLVTDFRQETQYF.

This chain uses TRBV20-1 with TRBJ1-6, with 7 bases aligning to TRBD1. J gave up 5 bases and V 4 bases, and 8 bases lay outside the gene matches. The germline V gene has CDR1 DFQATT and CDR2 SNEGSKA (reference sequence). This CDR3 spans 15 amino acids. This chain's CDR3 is CSATISGGNNSPLHF. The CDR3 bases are TGCAGTGCTACAATCTCAGGGGGAAATAATTCACCCCTCCACTTT.

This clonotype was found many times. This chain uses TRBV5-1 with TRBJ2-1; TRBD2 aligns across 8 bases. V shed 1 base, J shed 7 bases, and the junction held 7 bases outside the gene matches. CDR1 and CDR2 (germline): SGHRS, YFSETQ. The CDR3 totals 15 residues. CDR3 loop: CASSLYLGGANEQFF. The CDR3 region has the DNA TGCGCCAGCAGCTTGTATCTCGGGGGGGCAAATGAGCAGTTCTTC.

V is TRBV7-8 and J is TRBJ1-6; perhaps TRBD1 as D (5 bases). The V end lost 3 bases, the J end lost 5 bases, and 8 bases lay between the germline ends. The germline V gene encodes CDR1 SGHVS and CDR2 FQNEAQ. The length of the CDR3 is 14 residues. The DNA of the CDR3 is TGTGCCAGCAGCTTCGACAGTAATAATTCACCCCTCCACTTT. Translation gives CASSFDSNNSPLHF.

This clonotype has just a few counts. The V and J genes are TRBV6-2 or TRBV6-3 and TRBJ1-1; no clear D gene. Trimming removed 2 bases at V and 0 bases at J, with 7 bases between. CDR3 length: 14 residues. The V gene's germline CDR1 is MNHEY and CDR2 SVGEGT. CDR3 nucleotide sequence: TGTGCCAGCAGTTACCAACTGATGAACACTGAAGCTTTCTTT. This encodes CASSYQLMNTEAFF.

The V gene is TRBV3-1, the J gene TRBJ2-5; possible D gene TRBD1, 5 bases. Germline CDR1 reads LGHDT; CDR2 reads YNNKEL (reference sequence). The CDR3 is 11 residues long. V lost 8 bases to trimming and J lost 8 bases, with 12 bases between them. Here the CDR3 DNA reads TGTGCCAGCGGCTCGACAGAAACCCAGTACTTC. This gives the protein CASGSTETQYF.

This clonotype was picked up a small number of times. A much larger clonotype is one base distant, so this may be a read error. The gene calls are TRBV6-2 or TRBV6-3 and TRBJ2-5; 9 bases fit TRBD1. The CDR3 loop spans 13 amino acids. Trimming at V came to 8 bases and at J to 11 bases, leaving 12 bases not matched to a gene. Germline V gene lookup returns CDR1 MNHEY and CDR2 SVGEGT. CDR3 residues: CASRGTGRNEQYF. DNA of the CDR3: TGTGCCAGCCGCGGGACAGGGAGAAATGAGCAGTACTTC.

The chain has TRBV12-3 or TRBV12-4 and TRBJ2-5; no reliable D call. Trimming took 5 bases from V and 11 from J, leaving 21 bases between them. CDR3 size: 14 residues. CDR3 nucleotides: TGTGCCAGCAGTCTAGGGCTCGGAAACAATGAGCAGTACTTC. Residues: CASSLGLGNNEQYF.

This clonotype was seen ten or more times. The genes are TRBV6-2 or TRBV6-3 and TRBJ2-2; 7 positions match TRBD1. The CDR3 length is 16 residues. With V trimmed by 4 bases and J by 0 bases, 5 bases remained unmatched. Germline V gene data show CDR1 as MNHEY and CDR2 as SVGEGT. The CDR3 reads CASSFYRGPNTGELFF. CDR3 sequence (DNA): TGTGCCAGCAGTTTCTACAGGGGTCCGAACACCGGGGAGCTGTTTTTT.

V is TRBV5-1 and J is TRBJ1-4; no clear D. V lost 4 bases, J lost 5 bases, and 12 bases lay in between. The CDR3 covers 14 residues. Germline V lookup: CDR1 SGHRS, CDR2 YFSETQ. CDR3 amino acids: CASSPRPDNEKLFF. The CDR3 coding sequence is TGCGCCAGCAGCCCCCGTCCGGACAATGAAAAACTGTTTTTT.

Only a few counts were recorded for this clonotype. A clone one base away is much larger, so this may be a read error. Here the CDR3 reads CASSQGIYNEQYF. For the CDR3, the DNA is TGTGCCAGCTCACAGGGAATCTACAATGAGCAGTACTTC. This rearrangement joins TRBV18 to TRBJ2-1; D gene unclear. The DNA end is more similar to TRBJ2-7, so the J call may be wrong. Looked up from germline, CDR1 is KGHSH and CDR2 is LQKENI. This CDR3 comprises 13 residues.

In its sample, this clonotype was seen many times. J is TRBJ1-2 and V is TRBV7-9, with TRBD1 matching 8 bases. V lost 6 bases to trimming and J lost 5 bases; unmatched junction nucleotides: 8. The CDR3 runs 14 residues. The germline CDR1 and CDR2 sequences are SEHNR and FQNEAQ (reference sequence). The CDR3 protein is CASSIQGALYGYTF. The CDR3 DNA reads TGTGCCAGCAGTATCCAGGGGGCTCTATATGGCTACACCTTC.